This T cell receptor beta chain was recovered during a study of molecular identifiers for immune sequencing clone quantification. Across the whole study: The replicates split RNA from roughly 20,000 or 100,000 naive CD8 cells five ways and sequenced four. Notes on the study in general: The share of molecules held by clones above 20 RNA copies was over 99% in effector cells and under 1% in naive cells.

TCRdb independently ran MiXCR on the PCR reads; one entry per CDR3 protein. The sample shows about 630,000 distinct CDR3 sequences, less than 30% of them seen only once. As concerns this clonotype: Its antigen is not known.

Germline CDR1 is MNHEY and CDR2 is SVGAGI. CDR3 size: 17 residues. Source material for naive CD8 libraries was roughly 19,000 to 1,000,000 sorted cells, with 10%, 30% or 50% RNA. Using a CD8+CD4-CCR7+CD45RA+ phenotype, naive CD8 T cells were sorted. The TCR was taken from a human donor in good health. Some libraries in this study had Jurkat cell RNA spiked in. The sequencing sample was made of naive CD8+ T cells from blood, with Jurkat cell RNA spiked in. Noted subset: FACS-sorted CD8+CD4-CCR7+CD45RA+ naive T cells. V and J are TRBV6-5 and TRBJ2-3; weak D call: TRBD1 (5 bases). The J call is uncertain, as TRBJ1-1 better fits the DNA end. The DNA of the CDR3 is TGTGCCAGCAGCCGACATCCGCAGACAGCCATGAACACTGCCGCTTTCTTT. This gives the protein CASSRHPQTAMNTAAFF.